This T cell receptor (beta chain) was found in a study of blood T cell repertoires in COVID-19. V lost 5 bases and J 4 bases, leaving 23 bases between the germline ends. CDR3 length: 18 amino acids. The germline CDR1 and CDR2 sequences are LNHDA and SQIVND (reference sequence). Here immunoSEQ multiplex PCR was the method, and the copy in TCRdb shows in-frame clones only, minus some. The sample includes about 670,000 clones, about nine tenths of them seen just once. The chain uses TRBV19 and TRBJ2-2; a weak D match, TRBD1 (6 bases). This sequence was found in a young woman with acute or convalescent COVID-19. Material for sequencing was peripheral blood. This CDR3 is CASSSPPGRDRSTGELFF. The DNA for the CDR3 is TGTGCCAGTAGTTCCCCCCCAGGCCGAGACAGGAGCACCGGGGAGCTGTTTTTT.